The sequence of this T cell receptor beta chain was determined in a study of shared clonotypes between healthy human individuals (dated by TCRdb to about 2020). Background on the whole study: The cohort comprised a couple of women and a few men aged 18 to 49 years. For each donor, three plates each were used for CD4 naive and CD4 memory, two plates were used for CD8 naive, and one plate was used for CD8 memory. To estimate repertoire size and how much clonotypes are shared between individuals, the study performed deep sequencing of blood TCR repertoires from a handful of healthy adults. To increase sequencing depth and limit assay-specific biases, different laboratories used diverse techniques to prepare libraries and sequence TCR repertoires. Each donor's leukapheresis produced roughly between about 0.8 and 8.9 billion PBMCs.

This clone was seen more than once but under ten times. No antigen is known for it. There are no base qualities to consult, and no much larger clone falls within one base. The trim is 4 bases for V and 7 bases for J, with a gap of 2 bases between the germline ends. The CDR3 sequence holds 10 residues, the cysteine and phenylalanine included. The read is trimmed to its CDR3 DNA, 30 bases read in frame from base 1. Taken from the germline V gene, the CDR1 and CDR2 loops are MGHDK and SYGVNS. Results the study describes overall, beyond this receptor: The genetic and exposure-history diversity represented was limited by the small number of donors. Clonotypes shared by all four sorted-subset donors showed higher generation probabilities than non-shared clonotypes. Based on pairwise subsampling, the degree of clonotype sharing among donors was expected to be affected by sequencing depth. Sharing across a few donors was observed for roughly 5% of naive CD4, 3% to 4% of naive CD8, over 2% of memory CD4, and around 0.4% of memory CD8 clonotypes. Naive subsets generally had larger estimated clonotype richness than memory subsets did. Sampling was restricted to blood, and TCR repertoires in tissue are likely to differ from TCR repertoires in blood. Rarefaction of sorted-subset datasets indicated incomplete sequencing despite the large sequencing depth.

Using the deep immunoSEQ assay, TCR CDR3 regions were amplified from genomic DNA by multiplex PCR. Genomic DNA extracted from each cell subset was distributed evenly over all wells of several immunoSEQ 96-well plates, and each plate served as one replicate. For sorted subsets, roughly 200 ng of genomic DNA, equivalent to around 30,000 T cell genomes, went into each replicate PCR. Purified libraries were measured with a Qubit 3.0 fluorometer, size-checked on a Bioanalyzer 2100, and measured again with the KAPA Library Quantification kit. Every immunoSEQ 96-well plate was sequenced on a separate single-read 150-cycle Illumina NextSeq 550 flow cell. The paper's processing steps were these. Because the immunoSEQ output held only junctional sequences and lacked quality scores, the filtering could not match the filtering applied to full-length reads. Sequences were annotated with PyIR, a Python wrapper for IgBLAST v1.9, using IMGT germline references to assign V/J genes and CDR3. Any read was removed if the V/J assignment was weak (E-value above 1e-6), the CDR3 was missing, or the read contained stop codons, out-of-frame junctions, or ambiguous translated residues. A V3J clonotype was defined by an identical inferred V gene, J gene, and CDR3 amino acid sequence. Percentage overlap between repertoires was computed as shared unique clonotypes divided by the size of the smaller repertoire. Repertoire richness was assessed with RTK rarefaction, the Chao1 estimator, and Recon v2.1 estimates of unobserved clonotypes. Generation probabilities were computed with OLGA for all TCRbeta clonotypes obtained by the gDNA method from several donors. In its TCRdb copy, this immuneACCESS table keeps in-frame sequences only and misses some clones. Where compared with another copy, unresolved V genes explain less than half of these, and the others have no known cause. From that table come the V and J calls and clone size; the DNA was used to work out D and trimming. The sample has around 88,000 clones on record, under 70% of them singletons. The top ten clones comprise roughly 40% of the sample.

Healthy HIV-negative adults with no recently reported acute infections or vaccinations were included as donors. Every donor was a Caucasian adult residing in Nashville, Tennessee, USA. CD8 memory samples were composed of magnetically selected CD45RO+ cells combined with CCR7-negative CD45RA+ effector memory (TemRA) cells. After blood collection by leukapheresis, PBMCs were isolated using Ficoll-Histopaque density gradient centrifugation and then cryopreserved in the vapor phase of liquid nitrogen. Analytical flow cytometry was used to check the purity and quantity of every magnetically sorted T cell population. Genomic DNA was isolated from every sorted fraction and measured by UV absorbance on a Nanodrop 2000c.

The TCR originated in a man aged 30-40 years in good health. Recombination linked TRBV25-1 to TRBJ2-4, with no D gene named confidently. Sequencing was performed on memory CD8+ T cells sorted from blood. Taken with the paper, the label for cell subset or site translates to: CD45RO+ cells pooled with CCR7-negative TemRA cells. The CDR3 region: CASSGNIQYF. The DNA sequence reads TGTGCCAGCAGTGGTAACATTCAGTACTTC.